This TCR beta chain was sequenced for a study of CD8 T cells in Susac syndrome. The V end was cut by 0 bases, the J end by 6 bases, with 10 bases between. Germline V lookup: CDR1 SGHNT, CDR2 YYREEE (reference sequence). This CDR3 region has 13 residues. RNA in amounts of about 0.45 to 1 ug was reverse transcribed with random hexamers. Coverage of TCR beta CDR3 amplification by immunoSEQ multiplex PCR extended to 54 Vbeta and 13 Jbeta. MiXCR, run by TCRdb on the immunoSEQ multiplex PCR reads, gives a single entry per CDR3 protein. Counted here are some 300,000 distinct CDR3 sequences, approximately 85% occurring once; the ten biggest clones make up around 0.21%. TCR beta from blood CD8+ and CD4+ T cells was sequenced. The CD8+ and CD4+ T cells were isolated magnetically using a negative isolation approach, whereas the TEMRA cells were enriched by FACS.

The sequencing input was CD8+ T cells from PBMCs. The receptor was derived from a human donor with multiple sclerosis. V gene TRBV5-4 combines with J gene TRBJ2-7; TRBD2 is a possible D gene (5 bases). The CDR3: CASSLGLRGEQYF. CDR3 sequence (DNA): TGTGCCAGCAGCTTGGGCTTACGGGGCGAGCAGTACTTC.